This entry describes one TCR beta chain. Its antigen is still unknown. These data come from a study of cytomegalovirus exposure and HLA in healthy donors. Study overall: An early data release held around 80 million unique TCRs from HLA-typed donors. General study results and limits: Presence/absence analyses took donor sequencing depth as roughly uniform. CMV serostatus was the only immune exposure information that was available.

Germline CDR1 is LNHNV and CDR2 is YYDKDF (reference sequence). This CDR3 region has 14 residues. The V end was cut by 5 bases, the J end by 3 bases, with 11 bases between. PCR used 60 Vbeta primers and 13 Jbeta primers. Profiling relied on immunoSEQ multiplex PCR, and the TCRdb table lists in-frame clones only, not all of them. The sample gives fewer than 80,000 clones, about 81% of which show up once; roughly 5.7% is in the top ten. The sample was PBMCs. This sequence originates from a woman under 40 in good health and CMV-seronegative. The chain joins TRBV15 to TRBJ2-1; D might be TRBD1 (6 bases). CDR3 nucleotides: TGTGCCACCAGCTTGGGACAAAACTACAATGAGCAGTTCTTC. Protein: CATSLGQNYNEQFF.